The 27 T cell receptor beta chains listed next were all sequenced from one sample in a study of blood T cell repertoires in COVID-19. Assay used: immunoSEQ multiplex PCR; TCRdb lists only in-frame clones, some missing. The sample carries about 77,000 clones, around three quarters recorded once. Sequencing was done on a sample of peripheral blood. These receptors were taken from a woman in her seventies with acute or convalescent COVID-19.

V and J are TRBV24-1 and TRBJ2-3; no clear D. Per the germline V gene, CDR1 is KGHDR and CDR2 is SFDVKD. CDR3 length: 13 residues. Trimming removed 6 bases from V and 3 bases from J, with 9 bases in between. CDR3 sequence: CATSNPGTDTQYF. CDR3 nucleotides: TGTGCCACCAGTAATCCGGGTACAGATACGCAGTATTTT.

The chain joins TRBV7-9 to TRBJ1-2; D gene ambiguous. This CDR3 spans 16 amino acids. CDR1 SEHNR and CDR2 FQNEAQ come from the germline V gene (reference sequence). V lost 2 bases, J lost 0 bases, and 13 bases lay in between. The CDR3 DNA reads as TGTGCCAGCAGCTTACTTTACTCGACTACTAACTATGGCTACACCTTC. This gives the protein CASSLLYSTTNYGYTF.

The chain recombines TRBV6-6 with TRBJ1-4; D is unclear. This CDR3 is built from 15 residues. The V gene's germline CDR1 is MNHNY and CDR2 SVGAGI (reference sequence). Between the trimmed V and J ends, which lost 5 bases and 6 bases, there was a span of 16 bases. The CDR3 is CASSRQSATYEKLFF. The CDR3 DNA is TGTGCCAGCAGTAGGCAGAGCGCTACCTATGAAAAACTGTTTTTT.

In nucleotides, the CDR3 is TGTGCCAGCAGTCTCGGAGGGGCCGGAAACACCATATATTTT. Protein product: CASSLGGAGNTIYF. This rearrangement joins TRBV7-2 to TRBJ1-3; D is possibly TRBD1 (5 bases). The CDR3 sequence is 14 residues long. Trimming stripped 6 bases from V and 4 bases from J, with 13 bases between. Looked up from germline, CDR1 is SGHTA and CDR2 is FQGNSA.

In its sample, this clone was seen many times. The J gene is TRBJ2-1, the V gene TRBV19; tentatively, D is TRBD2 (6 bases). The CDR3 is 15 amino acids. V gave up 3 bases and J gave up 3 bases, with 12 bases separating them. Per germline, CDR1 LNHDA and CDR2 SQIVND (reference sequence). The CDR3 nucleotides are TGTGCCAGTAGTATGGGATGGGGGGACTACAATGAGCAGTTCTTC. This translates into CASSMGWGDYNEQFF.

A few counts support this clone. This chain links TRBV7-2 with TRBJ1-1; tentative D call: TRBD1 (5 bases). The length of the CDR3 is 13 residues. The germline V gene encodes CDR1 SGHTA and CDR2 FQGNSA. V lost 6 bases and J 3 bases, leaving 11 bases between the germline ends. The CDR3 is CASRWQGDTEAFF. As DNA, the CDR3 is TGTGCCAGCAGATGGCAGGGTGACACTGAAGCTTTCTTT.

This sequence joins TRBV6-1 and TRBJ1-1; 9 nucleotides agree with TRBD1. The CDR3 totals 15 residues. CDR1 and CDR2 from the germline V gene are MNHNS and SASEGT. Germline trimming cut 2 bases from V and 6 bases from J; bases unmatched to any gene: 7. This chain's CDR3 is CASSEMGQGLAEAFF. DNA of the CDR3: TGTGCCAGCAGTGAAATGGGACAGGGATTGGCTGAAGCTTTCTTT.

V and J are TRBV14 and TRBJ1-2; tentative D call: TRBD1 (5 bases). Germline CDR1 and CDR2: SGHDN and FVKESK. This CDR3 contains 14 residues. V was trimmed by 4 bases and J by 6 bases, leaving 15 bases between them. CDR3 coding DNA: TGTGCCAGCAGCCTCCTCTGGGGCGCGGATGGCTACACCTTC. Translated: CASSLLWGADGYTF.

The chain combines TRBV3-1 (or the pseudogene TRBV3-2) with TRBJ1-5; TRBD1 might be the D (5 bases). Trimming took off 4 bases at V and 4 bases at J, with 14 bases between the two ends. This CDR3 is built from 15 residues. Germline assignment: CDR1 LGHDT and CDR2 YNNKEL (reference sequence). The CDR3 coding sequence is TGTGCCAGCAGCCCCCAGGGAGGTTCTAATCAGCCCCAGCATTTT. It specifies CASSPQGGSNQPQHF.

In its sample, this clone was seen a few times. The CDR3 spells CASSLGHRDRGNQPQHF. The CDR3 DNA follows: TGTGCCAGCAGCTTAGGGCATAGGGACAGGGGGAATCAGCCCCAGCATTTT. J is TRBJ1-5 and V is TRBV7-2, with 11 bases fitting TRBD1. Looked up from germline, CDR1 is SGHTA and CDR2 is FQGNSA. The CDR3 sequence is 17 residues long. Germline trimming cut 1 base from V and 4 bases from J; bases unmatched to any gene: 6.

The genes are TRBV19 and TRBJ1-1; D not certain. This CDR3 is built from 13 residues. The V gene lost 6 bases and the J gene lost 0 bases, with 8 bases spanning the gap. The V gene's germline CDR1 is LNHDA and CDR2 SQIVND (reference sequence). The chain's CDR3 is CASSTSVNTEAFF. The CDR3, as DNA: TGTGCCAGTAGCACGAGCGTGAACACTGAAGCTTTCTTT.

The chain employs TRBV7-9 and TRBJ1-1, with 8 positions matching TRBD1. From germline, CDR1 is SEHNR and CDR2 FQNEAQ (reference sequence). Trimming took 5 bases from V and 9 from J; bases not matched to a gene: 8. The CDR3 covers 13 residues. Here the CDR3 reads CASSLGQGRKAFF. CDR3 DNA: TGTGCCAGCAGCCTCGGACAGGGTAGGAAAGCTTTCTTT.

The chain recombines TRBV7-9 with TRBJ1-2; TRBD1 agrees at 8 bases. V shed 4 bases, J shed 8 bases, and the junction held 3 bases outside the gene matches. The CDR3 is 12 residues long. Germline V CDR1 and CDR2: SEHNR, FQNEAQ (reference sequence). CDR3 residues: CASSWDRTGYTF. The CDR3 nucleotides read TGTGCCAGCAGCTGGGACAGGACCGGCTACACCTTC.

This clone appeared a few times. V usage is TRBV10-2 and J usage is TRBJ1-1; 8 bases map to TRBD1. Germline values: CDR1 WSHSY, CDR2 SAAADI. This CDR3 has 14 residues. V lost 8 bases, J lost 1 base, and 6 bases stayed unmatched. CDR3 loop: CASGQDRANTEAFF. In DNA form, the CDR3 reads TGCGCCAGCGGCCAGGACAGGGCGAACACTGAAGCTTTCTTT.

The chain is built from TRBV6-5 and TRBJ1-2; possibly TRBD1 for D (5 bases). V was cut by 2 bases and J by 8 bases, with 12 bases left in between. Per the germline V gene, CDR1 is MNHEY and CDR2 is SVGAGI. The CDR3 sequence is 13 residues long. As DNA, the CDR3 is TGTGCCAGCAGTTACGTTCAGGGTAAAGGCTACACCTTC. As protein: CASSYVQGKGYTF.

The chain is built from TRBV4-1 and TRBJ2-7, with D possibly being TRBD1 (5 bases). V was trimmed by 0 bases and J by 1 base, leaving 22 bases between them. CDR3 length: 19 residues. CDR1 and CDR2 from the germline V gene are MGHRA and YSYEKL. Here the CDR3 reads CASSQEWSLGRAKSYEQYF. DNA of the CDR3: TGCGCCAGCAGCCAAGAATGGTCTTTGGGCAGGGCGAAATCCTACGAGCAGTACTTC.

This chain links TRBV27 with TRBJ2-5; possible D gene TRBD2, 5 bases. V lost 0 bases and J lost 5, with 10 bases in between. The CDR3 is made up of 14 amino acids. CDR1 and CDR2 from the germline V gene are MNHEY and SMNVEV (reference sequence). In nucleotides, the CDR3 is TGTGCCAGCAGTTTATCTACTGCGGGTGAGACCCAGTACTTC. Its translation is CASSLSTAGETQYF.

This chain connects TRBV19 to TRBJ1-2, with D possibly matching TRBD1 (6 bases). The CDR3 extends over 13 amino acids. Per the germline V gene, CDR1 is LNHDA and CDR2 is SQIVND (reference sequence). Trimming removed 4 bases from V and 6 bases from J, with 12 bases in between. CDR3 nucleotide sequence: TGTGCCAGTAGTACTGAGTACAGGGATGGCTACACCTTC. Amino acid sequence: CASSTEYRDGYTF.

The chain couples TRBV6-5 to TRBJ1-2, with 9 bases fitting TRBD1. The CDR3 extends over 13 amino acids. J lost 5 bases, V lost 5 bases, and 3 bases had no gene match. The germline gives CDR1 MNHEY, CDR2 SVGAGI. Here the CDR3 DNA reads TGTGCCAGCAGTCCCGGGACAGGGTATGGCTACACCTTC. Residues: CASSPGTGYGYTF.

CDR3 protein: CASSRGLAGWDEQFF. The CDR3 nucleotides read TGTGCCAGCAGCCGGGGACTAGCGGGGTGGGATGAGCAGTTCTTC. This chain uses TRBV5-4 with TRBJ2-1, with 13 bases matching TRBD2. Germline V CDR1 and CDR2: SGHNT, YYREEE (reference sequence). The junction had 6 bases not matched to a gene; V was cut back by 4 bases and J by 8 bases. This CDR3 has 15 amino acids.

V is TRBV15 and J is TRBJ2-3; 7 bases agree with TRBD1. Germline assignment: CDR1 LNHNV and CDR2 YYDKDF (reference sequence). The CDR3 length is 16 residues. Unmatched junction bases numbered 4, after V lost 0 bases and J lost 1 base. In DNA form, the CDR3 reads TGTGCCACCAGCAGAGAATTCGGGACAGGCACAGATACGCAGTATTTT. This codes for CATSREFGTGTDTQYF. The full variable domain, with the rest looked up from reference TRBV15 and TRBJ2-3, is DAMVIQNPRYQVTQFGKPVTLSCSQTLNHNVMYWYQQKSSQAPKLLFHYYDKDFNNEADTPDNFQSRRPNTSFCFLDIRSPGLGDTAMYLCATSREFGTGTDTQYFGPGTRLTVL.

The chain is built from TRBV27 and TRBJ1-4; 9 bases align to TRBD1. Per the germline V gene, CDR1 is MNHEY and CDR2 is SMNVEV (reference sequence). Trimming cost V 3 bases and J 5 bases; bases outside gene matches: 4. The CDR3 extends over 15 amino acids. The CDR3 coding sequence is TGTGCCAGCAGTTTGGGGACAGGGCCAAATGAAAAACTGTTTTTT. Amino acid sequence: CASSLGTGPNEKLFF.

This sequence joins TRBV19 and TRBJ1-5; perhaps TRBD1 as D (5 bases). This CDR3 contains 13 residues. V lost 8 bases and J 6 bases, leaving 14 bases between the germline ends. The germline V gene encodes CDR1 LNHDA and CDR2 SQIVND (reference sequence). The CDR3: CASQDSMVQPQHF. The CDR3 DNA reads TGTGCCAGTCAAGACAGCATGGTTCAGCCCCAGCATTTT.

The chain combines TRBV19 with TRBJ2-3; 9 positions match TRBD1. This CDR3 contains 15 residues. Germline CDR1 is LNHDA and CDR2 is SQIVND (reference sequence). V dropped 3 bases and J dropped 5; count of bases not matched to a gene: 6. The CDR3 bases are TGTGCCAGTAGTATCCGGGACAGGGCTAAAGATACGCAGTATTTT. This codes for CASSIRDRAKDTQYF. The entire variable domain, with the rest obtained from reference TRBV19 and TRBJ2-3, is as follows: DGGITQSPKYLFRKEGQNVTLSCEQNLNHDAMYWYRQDPGQGLRLIYYSQIVNDFQKGDIAEGYSVSREKKESFPLTVTSAQKNPTAFYLCASSIRDRAKDTQYFGPGTRLTVL.

This clone was seen more than once but under ten times. The CDR3 DNA sequence: TGTGCCAGCAGCTACTCGGGACAGCCAATCTATGGCTACACCTTC. Protein: CASSYSGQPIYGYTF. This rearrangement joins TRBV28 to TRBJ1-2; TRBD1 aligns across 7 bases. J was trimmed by 4 bases and V by 6 bases; bases with no gene match: 11. The CDR3 loop spans 15 amino acids. CDR1 MDHEN and CDR2 SYDVKM come from the germline V gene.

The chain combines TRBV9 with TRBJ2-3; 8 bases match TRBD2. Germline values: CDR1 SGDLS, CDR2 YYNGEE. CDR3 length equals 15 residues. V gave up 3 bases and J gave up 0 bases; unmatched junction bases: 3. The CDR3 DNA follows: TGTGCCAGCAGCGAAGCGGGGGCGAGCACAGATACGCAGTATTTT. Protein product: CASSEAGASTDTQYF.

This clone has a single count. The CDR3 DNA sequence: TGTGCCAGCGCGGGGAACAATGAGCAGTTCTTC. Its protein is CASAGNNEQFF. V usage is TRBV6-5 and J usage is TRBJ2-1; D possibly corresponds to TRBD2 (6 bases). This CDR3 region has 11 residues. Germline lookup yields CDR1 MNHEY and CDR2 SVGAGI. Trimming removed 8 bases from V and 5 bases from J, with 7 bases in between.